This TCR beta chain was observed in a study of blood T cell repertoires in COVID-19. Study overall: COVID-19 samples collected from the United States, Italy and Spain covered acute and convalescent phases.

V lost 3 bases, J lost 4 bases, and 15 bases lay in between. This CDR3 is 15 amino acids long. CDR1 is MRHNA, CDR2 SNTAGT, per germline. Per the original methods: The assay estimated nucleated cells by amplifying reference gene primers. The data were produced by immunoSEQ multiplex PCR, yet TCRdb's version contains in-frame clones alone and is incomplete. The DNA gave D and trimming, while V, J and clone size come from that table. The data hold fewer than 130,000 clones, with 65% to 90% observed a single time. The chain joins TRBV6-4 to TRBJ1-2; D perhaps matches TRBD1 (5 bases). This TCR was sampled from a woman aged 60 to 75 with acute or convalescent COVID-19. Specimen: peripheral blood. The chain's CDR3 is CASSEELGTFYGYTF. The DNA for the CDR3 is TGTGCCAGCAGTGAAGAACTCGGGACTTTCTATGGCTACACCTTC.